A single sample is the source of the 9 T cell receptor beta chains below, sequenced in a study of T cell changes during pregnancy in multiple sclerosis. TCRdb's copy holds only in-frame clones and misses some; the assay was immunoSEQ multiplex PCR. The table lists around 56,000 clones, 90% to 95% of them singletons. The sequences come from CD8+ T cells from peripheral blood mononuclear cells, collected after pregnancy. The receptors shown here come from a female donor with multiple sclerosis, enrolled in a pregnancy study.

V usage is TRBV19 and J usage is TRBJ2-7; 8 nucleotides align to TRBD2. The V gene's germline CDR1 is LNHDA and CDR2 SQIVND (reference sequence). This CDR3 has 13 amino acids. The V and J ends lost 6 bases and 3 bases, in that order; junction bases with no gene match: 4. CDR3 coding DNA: TGTGCCAGTAGCTCCGGGGGGGGCTACGAGCAGTACTTC. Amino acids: CASSSGGGYEQYF.

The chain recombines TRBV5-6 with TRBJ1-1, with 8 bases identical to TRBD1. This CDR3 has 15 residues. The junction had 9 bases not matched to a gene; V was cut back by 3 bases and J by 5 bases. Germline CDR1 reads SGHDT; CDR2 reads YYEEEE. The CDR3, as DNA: TGTGCCAGCAGCTCCTTACAGGGGGTAGGGACTGAAGCTTTCTTT. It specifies CASSSLQGVGTEAFF.

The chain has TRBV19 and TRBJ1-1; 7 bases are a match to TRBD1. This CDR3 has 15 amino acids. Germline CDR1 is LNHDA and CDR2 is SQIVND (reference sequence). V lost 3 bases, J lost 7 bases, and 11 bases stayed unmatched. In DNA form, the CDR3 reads TGTGCCAGTAGTATTAGACAGGGTGGTTTTGTTGAAGCTTTCTTT. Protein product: CASSIRQGGFVEAFF.

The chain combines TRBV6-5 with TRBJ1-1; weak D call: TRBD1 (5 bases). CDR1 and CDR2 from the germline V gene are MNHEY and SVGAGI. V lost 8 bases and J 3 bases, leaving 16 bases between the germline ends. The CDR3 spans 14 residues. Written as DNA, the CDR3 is TGTGCCAGCGGGGGGGGTTTGAGGGACACTGAAGCTTTCTTT. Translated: CASGGGLRDTEAFF.

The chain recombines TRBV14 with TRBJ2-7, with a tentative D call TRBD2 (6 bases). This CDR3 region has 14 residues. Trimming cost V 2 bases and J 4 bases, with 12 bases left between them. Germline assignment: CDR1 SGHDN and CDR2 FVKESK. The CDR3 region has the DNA TGTGCCAGCAGCCAATCCCCCGGGGGTTACGAGCAGTACTTC. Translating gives CASSQSPGGYEQYF.

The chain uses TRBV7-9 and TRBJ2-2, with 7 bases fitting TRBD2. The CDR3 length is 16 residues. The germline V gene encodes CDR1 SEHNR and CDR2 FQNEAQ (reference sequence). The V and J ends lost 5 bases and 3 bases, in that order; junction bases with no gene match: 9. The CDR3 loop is CASSRAQGLHTGELFF. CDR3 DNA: TGTGCCAGCAGCAGAGCGCAGGGACTACACACCGGGGAGCTGTTTTTT.

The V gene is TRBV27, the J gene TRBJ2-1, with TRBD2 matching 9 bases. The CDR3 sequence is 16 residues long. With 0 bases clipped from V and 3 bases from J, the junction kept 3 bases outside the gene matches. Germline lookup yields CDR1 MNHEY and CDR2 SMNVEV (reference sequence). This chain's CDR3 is CASSLSASGIYNEQFF. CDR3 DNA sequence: TGTGCCAGCAGTTTATCGGCTAGCGGGATCTACAATGAGCAGTTCTTC.

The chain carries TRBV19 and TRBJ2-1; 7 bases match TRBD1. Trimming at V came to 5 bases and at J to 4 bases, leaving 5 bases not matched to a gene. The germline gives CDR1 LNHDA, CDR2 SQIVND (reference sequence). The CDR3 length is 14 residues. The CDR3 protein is CASSFGTDYNEQFF. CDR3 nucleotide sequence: TGTGCCAGTAGTTTCGGGACAGATTACAATGAGCAGTTCTTC.

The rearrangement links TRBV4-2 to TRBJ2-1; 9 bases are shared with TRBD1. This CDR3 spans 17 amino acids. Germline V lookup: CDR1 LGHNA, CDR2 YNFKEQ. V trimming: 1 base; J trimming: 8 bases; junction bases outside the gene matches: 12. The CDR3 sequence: CASSQGRPGTGRHEQFF. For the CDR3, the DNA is TGTGCCAGCAGCCAAGGCCGACCCGGGACAGGGAGACATGAGCAGTTCTTC.